This is a list of T cell receptor beta chains from one sample in a study of identical twins. TCRdb independently ran MiXCR on the 5' RACE reads; one entry per CDR3 protein. The table records 450,000 or so distinct CDR3 sequences, more than 13% of them present only once. The data were also submitted as part of a second study, on yellow fever vaccine responses in identical twins.

Source material: CD4+ T cells sorted from blood. Every receptor here comes from a woman aged 18-29 years in good health. Each CDR3 is given without its conserved first and last residue. The D gene is left open where the match is weak.

J gene: TRBJ2-1; V gene: TRBV5-6; D gene: -; CDR3 protein: ASSSSFGRSSYNEQF
J gene: TRBJ2-7; V gene: TRBV7-2; D gene: -; CDR3 protein: ASSLGGWFSYEQY
J gene: TRBJ1-2; V gene: TRBV5-1; D gene: TRBD1; CDR3 protein: ASSPRSGDSQGRVKGYT
J gene: TRBJ2-7; V gene: TRBV7-9; D gene: TRBD1; CDR3 protein: ASSSDREKSYEQY
J gene: TRBJ2-7; V gene: TRBV25-1; D gene: -; CDR3 protein: ASSDPGATYEQY
J gene: TRBJ1-5; V gene: TRBV6-2/TRBV6-3; D gene: TRBD1; CDR3 protein: ASRRTGVSNQPQH
J gene: TRBJ1-5; V gene: TRBV7-9; D gene: TRBD1; CDR3 protein: ASSFGTGAYSNQPQH
J gene: TRBJ2-1; V gene: TRBV19; D gene: -; CDR3 protein: ASSLSSVNEQF
J gene: TRBJ2-1; V gene: TRBV5-5; D gene: TRBD2; CDR3 protein: ASSLGRLAQGNEQF
J gene: TRBJ2-7; V gene: TRBV20-1; D gene: TRBD1; CDR3 protein: SAPRTGSYEQY
J gene: TRBJ2-2; V gene: TRBV7-2; D gene: TRBD1; CDR3 protein: ASRLDRGVPGELF
J gene: TRBJ2-2; V gene: TRBV7-9; D gene: -; CDR3 protein: ASSLGGAVGPGELF
J gene: TRBJ2-7; V gene: TRBV12-3/TRBV12-4; D gene: -; CDR3 protein: ASTARVGINSYEQY
J gene: TRBJ2-5; V gene: TRBV6-1; D gene: -; CDR3 protein: ASSERVGATTTQY
J gene: TRBJ2-5; V gene: TRBV4-3; D gene: TRBD2; CDR3 protein: ASSQDLGGRGSQETQY
J gene: TRBJ2-1; V gene: TRBV12-3/TRBV12-4; D gene: -; CDR3 protein: ASSPGSPWDNEQF
J gene: TRBJ2-5; V gene: TRBV9; D gene: TRBD2; CDR3 protein: ASSVGTRLAGDETQY
J gene: TRBJ2-3; V gene: TRBV10-3; D gene: TRBD1; CDR3 protein: AITEGQGADTQY
J gene: TRBJ2-2; V gene: TRBV12-3/TRBV12-4; D gene: TRBD1; CDR3 protein: ASHSGTGNTGELF
J gene: TRBJ1-1; V gene: TRBV5-1; D gene: -; CDR3 protein: ASSVEGGNTEAF
J gene: TRBJ2-1; V gene: TRBV29-1; D gene: -; CDR3 protein: SVEMEAGSYNEQF
J gene: TRBJ2-3; V gene: TRBV3-1; D gene: TRBD1; CDR3 protein: ASSQDRGTGYTDTQY
J gene: TRBJ2-6; V gene: TRBV12-3/TRBV12-4; D gene: -; CDR3 protein: ASSLLGTGANVLT
J gene: TRBJ2-3; V gene: TRBV20-1; D gene: -; CDR3 protein: SASQSGDYTDTQY
J gene: TRBJ2-7; V gene: TRBV12-3/TRBV12-4; D gene: TRBD2; CDR3 protein: ASSLVSGRSYEQY
J gene: TRBJ2-1; V gene: TRBV20-1; D gene: -; CDR3 protein: SGLEGNEQF
J gene: TRBJ2-6; V gene: TRBV7-2; D gene: -; CDR3 protein: ASSTEAGANVLT
J gene: TRBJ1-5; V gene: TRBV20-1; D gene: -; CDR3 protein: SARRGGGSNQPQH
J gene: TRBJ2-7; V gene: TRBV20-1; D gene: -; CDR3 protein: SADSTGKASYEQY
J gene: TRBJ1-4; V gene: TRBV20-1; D gene: -; CDR3 protein: SARKTGRHNEKLF
J gene: TRBJ2-7; V gene: TRBV11-2; D gene: TRBD1; CDR3 protein: ASSLSQGARIEQY
J gene: TRBJ2-7; V gene: TRBV27; D gene: TRBD2; CDR3 protein: ASTWELAGPYEQY
J gene: TRBJ1-2; V gene: TRBV3-1; D gene: -; CDR3 protein: ASSQVVGSYGYT
J gene: TRBJ2-4; V gene: TRBV28; D gene: -; CDR3 protein: ASTSLSGAKNIQY
J gene: TRBJ2-5; V gene: TRBV28; D gene: -; CDR3 protein: ASRSARVGGETQY
J gene: TRBJ2-3; V gene: TRBV2; D gene: -; CDR3 protein: ASMEQPLSDTQY
J gene: TRBJ2-5; V gene: TRBV5-6; D gene: TRBD2; CDR3 protein: ASSLRGGAETQY
J gene: TRBJ1-5; V gene: TRBV28; D gene: -; CDR3 protein: ASSSLYRGYTEPQH
J gene: TRBJ2-5; V gene: TRBV3-1; D gene: TRBD2; CDR3 protein: ASRSLAGDETQY
J gene: TRBJ2-2; V gene: TRBV9; D gene: -; CDR3 protein: ASRSTTGGPGELF
J gene: TRBJ1-1; V gene: TRBV29-1; D gene: -; CDR3 protein: SVEDPVSTEAF
J gene: TRBJ1-5; V gene: TRBV6-1; D gene: -; CDR3 protein: ASSPWGGGMGQPQH
J gene: TRBJ1-1; V gene: TRBV20-1; D gene: -; CDR3 protein: SAKRNTEAF
J gene: TRBJ2-3; V gene: TRBV2; D gene: TRBD2; CDR3 protein: ASSYRLAGIYTQY
J gene: TRBJ2-7; V gene: TRBV5-1; D gene: -; CDR3 protein: ASSLTSSYEQY
J gene: TRBJ2-6; V gene: TRBV5-1; D gene: -; CDR3 protein: ASSFGALSGANVLT
J gene: TRBJ2-1; V gene: TRBV4-3; D gene: TRBD1; CDR3 protein: ASSRDRSYNEQF
J gene: TRBJ2-3; V gene: TRBV12-3/TRBV12-4; D gene: TRBD1; CDR3 protein: ASSSRSGQGLRGTQY
J gene: TRBJ1-1; V gene: TRBV2; D gene: -; CDR3 protein: ASRRTATNTEAF
J gene: TRBJ1-1; V gene: TRBV20-1; D gene: -; CDR3 protein: SARDLKGTEAF
J gene: TRBJ2-7; V gene: TRBV12-3/TRBV12-4; D gene: -; CDR3 protein: ASSLFTHEQY
J gene: TRBJ2-1; V gene: TRBV12-3/TRBV12-4; D gene: -; CDR3 protein: ASSFLGVSSYNEQF
J gene: TRBJ1-2; V gene: TRBV5-1; D gene: -; CDR3 protein: ASSLAAGMDYGYT
J gene: TRBJ2-1; V gene: TRBV12-3/TRBV12-4; D gene: -; CDR3 protein: ASSFLPTLGNEQF
J gene: TRBJ2-4; V gene: TRBV27; D gene: -; CDR3 protein: ASSLSGELGIQY